Reported below is one TCR beta chain. The clone's antigen remains unknown. Base qualities were left out, and no much larger clone turns up one base away. CDR1 and CDR2, per the germline V gene, are KGHSH and LQKENI. Measured from the cysteine to the phenylalanine, the CDR3 is 15 residues long. Of the read, only the CDR3 DNA is kept; its 45 bases are in frame from base 1. Deletion took 1 base off V and 3 bases off J, with a span of 13 bases between the germline ends. This sample stems from a study of cytotoxic CD8 clonotypes in ibrutinib-treated CLL listed by TCRdb under 2021. Concerning the study at large: The cohort had about ten relapsed/refractory and approximately 14 treatment-naive patients; 17 were IGHV unmutated. Responses were partial in approximately 24 patients and complete in 2; after median around 66 months follow-up, some 14 stayed in remission and about twelve progressed. The response samples were drawn at a median of 12 months into treatment, with a range of about 6 to 36 months. On average, each sample had a few hundred thousand productive templates and about 89,000 productive rearrangements. Longitudinal samples were available for about 30% of the roughly 90 trial participants. Cryopreserved peripheral blood mononuclear cells were collected at three points: before therapy, at response, and at either sustained remission or disease progression. Every remission and progressive disease sample was obtained while ibrutinib was still being received by the patients. The paper as a whole reports these results and caveats: Sustained-remission and progressing patients did not have matched sampling times, and lymph node repertoires were not examined. Public clonotypes were found to be uncommon and were observed to contract or remain stable during treatment; the increase in clonality was shown to reflect expansion of private clonotypes at ibrutinib response. Baseline clonality was found to be higher than that of age-matched healthy donors and was strongly correlated with circulating CD8+ T-cell counts. Clonality increased at ibrutinib response, stayed stable in sustained remission, and fell back toward baseline at progression.

The time point label of this sample denotes: progressive disease on ibrutinib. For TCR beta library preparation, about 2.1 micrograms of genomic DNA were extracted from the cryopreserved PBMCs. Longitudinal blood samples from CLL patients on ibrutinib monotherapy underwent high-throughput TCR beta sequencing. The patients took part in an open-label, single-center phase 2 trial of ibrutinib monotherapy. On a MiSeq, deep resolution sequencing aimed for a depth between 1 in 1 million and 1 in 200,000 T cells, with each clonotype covered 10x on average. The immunoSEQ hsTCRB Kit was used to generate the TCR beta libraries. The study's own analysis went as follows. ImmunoSEQ Data Assistant and ImmunoSEQ Analyzer were used for data analysis, and V, D and J genes were assigned according to IMGT definitions. Clonality, which ranges from 0 to 1, was calculated as one minus the normalized Shannon entropy of productive rearrangement frequencies. Only overrepresented clonotypes making up at least 0.05% of the repertoire of each patient were included in the public clonotype analysis. Repertoires from about a dozen age-matched healthy donors in immuneACCESS were used as clonality controls. TCRdb's version of the immuneACCESS table is confined to in-frame rearrangements and falls short of the full clone set. An unresolved V gene accounts for under half of the shortfall where checked; the remainder is of unknown origin. The V and J calls and the clone size are those of that table, but D and trimming were determined from the DNA. For this sample there are under 300,000 clones; 60% to 80% appear just once. The ten largest clones represent roughly 5% of the sample.

This receptor was identified in a human donor with chronic lymphocytic leukemia. Source: PBMCs, taken at disease progression, from a patient treated with ibrutinib. Here the chain combines TRBV18 and TRBJ2-7; TRBD1 is perhaps the D gene, given 6 matching bases. The CDR3 in this case is CASSPLSVRGYEQYF. The DNA sequence reads TGTGCCAGCTCACCACTTTCAGTCAGGGGCTACGAGCAGTACTTC.